This record looks at one T cell receptor beta chain sequence and its context. Its antigen specificity is not known. No much larger clone exists at a distance of one base, and base qualities are not known. The time point label on this specimen signifies: about 28 days (+/-7) after the second vaccine dose. AZD1222 recipients whose second dose came at about 4 weeks and those whose second dose came at about 12 weeks were combined into one group, since spike-specific TCR depth and breadth did not differ between the two schedules. Vaccinee samples came from UK trials COV001 and COV002, including a single-blind randomized controlled phase 2/3 trial of AZD1222 (ChAdOx1 nCoV-19) in healthy adults. Trial participant PBMC samples were collected at day 0 and day 28 after the second dose for TCRbeta chain sequencing. Sequences SGDLS (CDR1) and YYNGEE (CDR2) are obtained from the germline V gene. Spanning cysteine to phenylalanine, the CDR3 consists of 16 amino acids. CDR3 DNA is the only sequence kept; it has 48 bases, read in frame from the first base. V loses 1 base at its end and J loses 3 bases; junction bases beyond the gene matches: 6.

The record originates from a study of T cell responses to AZD1222 COVID-19 vaccine (dated by TCRdb to about 2021). At the level of the whole study: TCR sequencing covered more than 230 trial participants: 200 to 220 given two doses of AZD1222 and 26 given two doses of MenACWY control vaccine. Enrollment into the trials was organized by age into subgroups of 18-55, 56-69 and 70-plus years, and those subgroups contained about 150, 27 and 61 TCR-sequenced participants, respectively.

The CDR3 regions of human TCRbeta chains were subjected to immunosequencing. Per the original workflow: TCRs in the repertoires were matched against a reference library of SARS-CoV-2-specific TCRs that had been generated with the MIRA antigen-specificity platform. Breadth was defined as the fraction of unique TCRs that were SARS-CoV-2-associated, and depth was defined as the fraction of total T cells that were SARS-CoV-2-associated. Using the MIRA data, each spike-specific TCR was mapped to the spike region that the TCR reacts to and placed in a CD4 or CD8 class. Log10-transformed breadth and depth values were compared by one-way ANOVA with Sidak's multiple comparisons tests. TCRdb holds this immuneACCESS table with in-frame rearrangements only. Some clones are missing; in checked studies, unresolved V genes explain under half, and the rest has no known cause. V and J calls and clone size are those listed in that table; D and trimming were worked out from the DNA. This sample comprises more than 150,000 clones, around nine tenths of them detected only once. Approximately 1.8% of the sample is taken by the ten largest.

Study-wide findings and limitations: CD4 TCRs associated with the vaccine covered the entire spike protein, and the dominant responses were in regions 160-218 and 743-854. Conclusions about previously exposed vaccinees are limited because only a handful of AZD1222 recipients were SARS-CoV-2 seropositive at baseline. In the small 56-69-year group, the increase in depth fell short of significance, most likely because of low power. Because no samples from the day 14 peak response were available, repertoires could be characterized only after the peak T cell response. A significant rise in spike-specific TCR breadth and depth was observed after two AZD1222 doses relative to day 0 and relative to MenACWY recipients. Most participants were white British and females outnumbered males, and the authors suggested that clonal diversity may have been underestimated. Reportedly, close to half of the unique spike-specific TCRs recognized epitopes lying outside the regions that are mutated in the B.1.351 and B.1.1.7 variants.

This receptor was identified in an adult who received the AZD1222 COVID-19 vaccine. This specimen consisted of peripheral blood, obtained 28 days after the second AZD1222 dose. Recombination linked TRBV9 to TRBJ2-3; 9 bases in the middle match TRBD1. The base sequence is TGTGCCAGCAGCGTATACGACAGGGGGGGAACAGATACGCAGTATTTT. The encoded protein is CASSVYDRGGTDTQYF.